Listed here are 18 T cell receptor beta chains from one sample, sequenced in a study of T-cell reconstitution after alpha-beta-depleted transplantation in children. Library preparation (for TCRbeta) was performed with unique molecular identifiers. TCRdb fed the PCR reads into MiXCR, producing one record per CDR3 protein. Here the sample spans about 610,000 distinct CDR3 sequences, about 10% being singletons. Sequencing used PBMCs from the stem cell graft donor, obtained from the stem cell graft. The receptors stem from a human donor who donated a stem cell graft to a child with acute myeloid leukemia.

This clonotype has a count of ten or more. This chain links TRBV20-1 with TRBJ2-1, with 9 bases lining up with TRBD2. V dropped 3 bases and J dropped 8; count of bases not matched to a gene: 11. The CDR3 is 15 residues long. Germline V gene data show CDR1 as DFQATT and CDR2 as SNEGSKA (reference sequence). The CDR3 DNA reads TGCAGTGCTAGGGAGCATCGGGGACTAGCCCATGAGCAGTTCTTC. Translated, it gives CSAREHRGLAHEQFF.

The chain links TRBV10-3 to TRBJ2-1; maybe TRBD2 (5 bases). The germline V gene encodes CDR1 ENHRY and CDR2 SYGVKD. Trimming cost V 2 bases and J 6 bases, with 17 bases left between them. The CDR3 runs 16 residues. For the CDR3, the DNA is TGTGCCATCAGTGAGACATCACTAGAGTTCGGCAATGAGCAGTTCTTC. The encoded protein is CAISETSLEFGNEQFF.

The rearrangement joins TRBV29-1 to TRBJ1-1; a weak D match, TRBD1 (5 bases). Germline V gives CDR1 SQVTM, CDR2 ANQGSEA. V was cut by 0 bases and J by 4 bases, with 15 bases left in between. The CDR3 sequence is 15 residues long. The CDR3 DNA reads as TGCAGCGTTGAAGATCTGGGGGGTAGGACCACTGAAGCTTTCTTT. Encoded protein: CSVEDLGGRTTEAFF.

In its sample, this clonotype was seen a few times. This is likely a read error, given that the CDR3 carries no conserved phenylalanine or tryptophan at its end. The limits of the CDR3 on the DNA are not certain, so only TCRdb's listed CDR3 is given. The chain joins TRBV27 to TRBJ1-1; the table names TRBD1, a call not compared with the DNA. Germline assignment: CDR1 MNHEY and CDR2 SMNVEV (reference sequence). 12 amino acids form the CDR3, both terminal residues included. CDR3 protein: CASFFTGSPPPI.

V gene TRBV9 combines with J gene TRBJ2-1; D possibly corresponds to TRBD2 (6 bases). From germline, CDR1 is SGDLS and CDR2 YYNGEE. The length of the CDR3 is 20 residues. CDR3 DNA: TGTGCAATTTACGCAACGGGGACGAGACACGGGGGACTCCTTTACAATGAGCAGTTCTTC. It encodes CAIYATGTRHGGLLYNEQFF.

This clonotype was found many times. The chain is built from TRBV5-1 and TRBJ1-1; D ambiguous. Trimming pared 4 bases from V and 1 base from J, leaving 8 bases between. Per germline, CDR1 SGHRS and CDR2 YFSETQ. The CDR3 length is 13 residues. The CDR3 nucleotides are TGCGCCAGCAGCCTGACATCGAACACTGAAGCTTTCTTT. Translated, it gives CASSLTSNTEAFF.

The V call is TRBV4-2, the J call TRBJ2-3; perhaps TRBD2 as D (5 bases). V lost 2 bases and J 3 bases, leaving 21 bases between the germline ends. Per the germline V gene, CDR1 is LGHNA and CDR2 is YNFKEQ. The CDR3 has 18 amino acids. The CDR3 DNA reads as TGTGCCAGCAGCCAAAAGAGGGCCATTGGGTCTAGAACAGATACGCAGTATTTT. Translated: CASSQKRAIGSRTDTQYF.

V and J are TRBV6-5 and TRBJ2-3; 9 bases are shared with TRBD1. V dropped 4 bases and J dropped 0; count of bases not matched to a gene: 8. The length of the CDR3 is 17 residues. Germline V CDR1 and CDR2: MNHEY, SVGAGI. The CDR3 nucleotides read TGTGCCAGCAGTTCGCAACGGACAGGGGCTAGCACAGATACGCAGTATTTT. Translation: CASSSQRTGASTDTQYF.

The chain links TRBV29-1 to TRBJ2-1, with D maybe TRBD2 (6 bases). The CDR3 loop spans 16 amino acids. Trimming stripped 8 bases from V and 0 bases from J, with 20 bases between. Germline CDR1 and CDR2: SQVTM and ANQGSEA. The chain's CDR3 is CSLYRGDGSSYNEQFF. CDR3 coding DNA: TGCAGCCTCTATCGGGGCGACGGGAGCTCCTACAATGAGCAGTTCTTC.

This clonotype was recorded many times. The chain recombines TRBV28 with TRBJ2-5, with 7 nucleotides matching TRBD2. The CDR3 spans 18 residues. Germline V lookup: CDR1 MDHEN, CDR2 SYDVKM. Unmatched junction bases numbered 15, after V lost 2 bases and J lost 3 bases. The CDR3 sequence: CASSLGPLGGRREETQYF. CDR3 DNA: TGTGCCAGCAGTTTAGGCCCCCTGGGCGGGAGAAGGGAAGAGACCCAGTACTTC.

This clonotype was recorded a few times. The V and J genes are TRBV5-5 and TRBJ2-2; D not certain. The length of the CDR3 is 15 residues. Trimming pared 4 bases from V and 4 bases from J, leaving 14 bases between. From germline, CDR1 is SGHKS and CDR2 YYEKEE (reference sequence). CDR3 protein: CASSPYFLGTGELFF. The CDR3 DNA reads as TGTGCCAGCAGCCCCTACTTTCTGGGCACCGGGGAGCTGTTTTTT.

This clonotype has a count of ten or more. The gene calls are TRBV2 and TRBJ2-4, with D possibly TRBD2 on 5 matching bases. Germline-derived CDR1 and CDR2 are SNHLY and FYNNEI. This CDR3 region has 13 residues. The V end lost 4 bases, the J end lost 9 bases, and 13 bases lay between the germline ends. The CDR3 sequence: CASSALIEGIQYF. The CDR3, as DNA: TGTGCCAGCAGTGCGTTAATTGAGGGCATTCAGTACTTC.

The chain combines TRBV30 with TRBJ2-3; 12 nucleotides agree with TRBD2. CDR1 is GTSNPN and CDR2 is SVGIG in the germline V gene (reference sequence). There are 14 residues in the CDR3. Trimming cost V 1 base and J 6 bases; bases outside gene matches: 2. CDR3 sequence (DNA): TGTGCCTGGAGTGCCGGGACTAGCGGGGATACGCAGTATTTT. Translating it yields CAWSAGTSGDTQYF. The whole variable domain, remainder taken from reference TRBV30 and TRBJ2-3, is SQTIHQWPATLVQPVGSPLSLECTVEGTSNPNLYWYRQAAGRGLQLLFYSVGIGQISSEVPQNLSASRPQDRQFILSSKKLLLSDSGFYLCAWSAGTSGDTQYFGPGTRLTVL.

There are many counts of this clonotype. V gene TRBV20-1 combines with J gene TRBJ2-1, with 7 bases identical to TRBD2. The CDR3 runs 14 residues. From germline, CDR1 is DFQATT and CDR2 SNEGSKA (reference sequence). CDR3 residues: CSPWGGGSYNEQFF. The CDR3 DNA is TGCAGCCCTTGGGGGGGTGGCTCCTACAATGAGCAGTTCTTC.

This rearrangement joins TRBV20-1 to TRBJ2-6; 9 nucleotides match TRBD1. The J segment lost 2 bases and the V segment lost 4 bases, leaving 12 bases of the junction unmatched. Germline-derived CDR1 and CDR2 are DFQATT and SNEGSKA (reference sequence). This CDR3 comprises 18 residues. The CDR3 DNA reads as TGCAGTGCTAAGGCACAGGGGGCCATCTCTCCTGGGGCCAACGTCCTGACTTTC. This translates into CSAKAQGAISPGANVLTF.

Many counts were recorded for this clonotype. This chain links TRBV20-1 with TRBJ2-1; TRBD2 agrees at 8 bases. The CDR3 has 14 residues. The germline CDR1 and CDR2 sequences are DFQATT and SNEGSKA (reference sequence). Trimming cost V 4 bases and J 7 bases; bases outside gene matches: 9. The CDR3 is CSATGGRAKNEQFF. Written as DNA, the CDR3 is TGCAGTGCTACGGGGGGGAGGGCCAAAAATGAGCAGTTCTTC.

This clonotype has only a few counts. The V call is TRBV30, the J call TRBJ1-1; D is perhaps TRBD1 (5 bases). This CDR3 is built from 13 residues. The germline gives CDR1 GTSNPN, CDR2 SVGIG (reference sequence). Trimming left V 0 bases short and J 4 bases short, with 9 bases between. CDR3 in DNA: TGTGCCTGGAGTGTACAGGTTTCCACTGAAGCTTTCTTT. As protein: CAWSVQVSTEAFF.

The chain has TRBV7-2 and TRBJ2-7; D may be TRBD1 (6 bases). Germline V gene data show CDR1 as SGHTA and CDR2 as FQGNSA. V gave up 8 bases and J gave up 4 bases, with 18 bases separating them. This CDR3 is 14 amino acids long. CDR3 protein: CASSMPQRGYEQYF. The CDR3 region has the DNA TGTGCCAGCTCGATGCCCCAAAGGGGGTACGAGCAGTACTTC.